This T cell receptor (beta chain) is from a study of cytomegalovirus exposure and HLA in healthy donors. V dropped 3 bases and J dropped 5 bases, with 19 bases sitting between them. CDR3 length equals 15 residues. The germline V gene has CDR1 GTSNPN and CDR2 SVGIG (reference sequence). This clone has a single count. Amplification used 60 Vbeta primers and 13 Jbeta primers. Method: immunoSEQ multiplex PCR; TCRdb's copy keeps in-frame clones and lacks some. Of approximately 120,000 clones listed, approximately 70% were seen once; the top ten hold 5.4%. The V gene is TRBV30, the J gene TRBJ1-1, with no clear D. The sequencing input was PBMCs. This clonotype originated in a woman in her seventies in good health and CMV-seropositive. As DNA, the CDR3 is TGTGCCTGGAGCCGGTACGACTACCTAAGGACTGAAGCTTTCTTT. Its protein is CAWSRYDYLRTEAFF.